This TCR beta chain was captured by sequencing in a study of blood T cell repertoires in COVID-19. Measured with immunoSEQ multiplex PCR; TCRdb has only the in-frame clones, and not every one. The sample records 300,000 to 450,000 clones, roughly 84% being singletons. The V gene lost 3 bases and the J gene lost 2 bases, with 8 bases spanning the gap. CDR3 size: 14 residues. CDR1 is SEHNR and CDR2 is FQNEAQ in the germline V gene (reference sequence). Membership in each cohort depended on participant-reported clinical history. The chain joins TRBV7-9 to TRBJ1-5, with D perhaps matching TRBD1 (5 bases). Sequencing was done on a sample of PBMCs or T cells enriched from blood (not recorded which). The source is a woman aged 25-40 years who had recovered from COVID-19. The CDR3 DNA is TGTGCCAGCAGCTTTGACAGCGGCAATCAGCCCCAGCATTTT. Translated, it gives CASSFDSGNQPQHF.